Below, one TCR beta chain is given with its context. The data originate from a study of blood T cell repertoires in COVID-19. The repertoire was sequenced with immunoSEQ multiplex PCR; TCRdb's copy has only in-frame clones and lacks some. Among 150,000 to 200,000 clones, approximately 88% were seen once, and the ten largest hold around 1.4%. Sequenced: peripheral blood. The receptor comes from a woman between 50 and 59 years old with acute or convalescent COVID-19.

The CDR3 region is CASSSPTQTVLREQYF. For the CDR3, the DNA is TGTGCCAGCAGCTCCCCGACGCAGACCGTACTACGCGAGCAGTACTTC. The chain couples TRBV6-2 or TRBV6-3 to TRBJ2-7, with D unclear. Germline V gene sequence: CDR1 MNHEY, CDR2 SVGEGT. V was clipped by 6 bases and J by 6 bases, with 24 bases between them. This CDR3 is 16 amino acids long.